This T cell receptor (beta chain) was recovered during a study of blood T cells in healthy people across ages. Study-level information: Roughly one uniquely barcoded beta molecule per two T cells was captured.

Comment on this clonotype: The antigen is not known.

Findings and caveats of the study: Using unsorted PBMCs precluded a conclusive naive versus antigen-experienced comparison.

Primers used in a second PCR of about 7 to 12 cycles were a sample-barcoded 5' primer and a J-beta primer mix. TCRdb ran MiXCR on the 5' RACE reads and lists one entry per CDR3 protein. The sample shows around 1,800,000 distinct CDR3 sequences, about two fifths of them seen only once. Sequenced sample: blood. The receptor comes from a human donor in good health.

In nucleotides, the CDR3 is TGTGCCACCAGCAGTTCATTATATAGCGGAGGGGAACAAGAGACCCAGTACTTC. Amino acid sequence: CATSSSLYSGGEQETQYF. This chain uses TRBV15 with TRBJ2-5; the D gene is possibly TRBD2 (6 bases). V lost 3 bases, J lost 2 bases, and 22 bases lay in between. The CDR3 runs to 18 residues. Germline values: CDR1 LNHNV, CDR2 YYDKDF (reference sequence).